The 17 T cell receptor beta chains below were found in one sample sequenced in a study of T cells after yellow fever vaccination. TCRdb processed the 5' RACE reads anew with MiXCR; each CDR3 protein has one entry. The sample has 250,000 to 400,000 distinct CDR3 sequences, about 4% seen once. Sequencing was performed on PBMCs, taken 5 days after the yellow fever booster vaccination. The receptor source for this set is a man younger than 35 who received the YFV17D yellow fever vaccine.

This clonotype was recorded at least ten times. The rearrangement joins TRBV5-4 to TRBJ1-1; D might be TRBD1 (6 bases). The CDR3 runs to 15 residues. Germline values: CDR1 SGHNT, CDR2 YYREEE (reference sequence). The germline V and J ends were trimmed by 4 bases and 3 bases, with 16 bases remaining between them. CDR3 bases: TGTGCCAGCAGCGATTGGACAGCTAAGCACACTGAAGCTTTCTTT. Protein: CASSDWTAKHTEAFF.

The rearrangement joins TRBV12-3 or TRBV12-4 to TRBJ1-5; 9 bases map to TRBD1. The CDR3 totals 14 residues. The V gene end was trimmed by 7 bases and the J gene end by 4 bases; junction bases not matched to a gene: 5. The CDR3 is CASTQTGGNQPQHF. The CDR3 region has the DNA TGTGCCAGCACCCAGACAGGGGGTAATCAGCCCCAGCATTTT.

This clonotype was observed at least ten times. This chain uses TRBV5-6 with TRBJ2-2; D may correspond to TRBD1 or TRBD2 (6 bases each). The germline CDR1 and CDR2 sequences are SGHDT and YYEEEE. With 2 bases removed from V and 4 bases from J, the gap between germline ends came to 9 bases. This CDR3 region has 14 residues. CDR3: CASSFGGRTGELFF. CDR3 coding DNA: TGTGCCAGCAGCTTTGGGGGGCGCACCGGGGAGCTGTTTTTT.

The chain recombines TRBV20-1 with TRBJ1-1; weak D call: TRBD1 (6 bases). This CDR3 spans 13 amino acids. Trimming shortened V by 4 bases and J by 9 bases, and 18 bases separated the two germline ends. CDR1 and CDR2 from the germline V gene are DFQATT and SNEGSKA (reference sequence). The DNA of the CDR3 is TGCAGTGCTAAGAGACCGACCGGACAGCAAGCTTTCTTT. Amino acids: CSAKRPTGQQAFF.

This clonotype was observed a few times. CDR3 region: CASSLLGTGYTF. In DNA, the CDR3 is TGTGCCAGCAGTTTATTGGGGACTGGCTACACCTTC. The chain is built from TRBV12-3 or TRBV12-4 and TRBJ1-2, with D perhaps TRBD1 (5 bases). With 2 bases removed from V and 7 bases from J, the gap between germline ends came to 8 bases. The CDR3 spans 12 residues.

The chain uses TRBV5-1 and TRBJ2-1, with D possibly being TRBD2 (5 bases). Per germline, CDR1 SGHRS and CDR2 YFSETQ. There are 16 residues in the CDR3. The ends were cut back, 0 bases at V and 0 bases at J, with 10 bases in the middle. CDR3 sequence reads: CASSLGLGSSYNEQFF. CDR3 in DNA: TGCGCCAGCAGCTTGGGTCTGGGGAGCTCCTACAATGAGCAGTTCTTC.

The V gene is TRBV7-9, the J gene TRBJ2-1; 12 bases align to TRBD2. Per germline, CDR1 SEHNR and CDR2 FQNEAQ (reference sequence). CDR3 size: 17 residues. The ends lost 4 bases at V and 5 bases at J; junction bases unmatched: 9. CDR3 in DNA: TGTGCCAGCAGCTCGGTAACTAGCGGGGGGCCCCACAATGAGCAGTTCTTC. It encodes CASSSVTSGGPHNEQFF.

This clonotype was recorded at least ten times. The chain uses TRBV7-7 and TRBJ2-5; D is ambiguous. The V gene lost 5 bases and the J gene lost 5 bases, with 12 bases spanning the gap. CDR3 length: 13 residues. Germline V CDR1 and CDR2: SSHAT, FNYEAQ (reference sequence). CDR3 DNA sequence: TGTGCCAGCAGCCCAACGAGGTTGGAGACCCAGTACTTC. Protein sequence: CASSPTRLETQYF.

In DNA, the CDR3 is TGTGCCATCCGGCCTTTCGGGGCAGAAGAGACCCAGTACTTC. Its protein is CAIRPFGAEETQYF. This rearrangement joins TRBV10-3 to TRBJ2-5, with D perhaps TRBD1 or TRBD2 (5 bases each). Trimming pared 8 bases from V and 3 bases from J, leaving 16 bases between. Germline lookup yields CDR1 ENHRY and CDR2 SYGVKD. The CDR3 runs to 14 residues.

This clonotype has a handful of counts. The chain employs TRBV7-2 and TRBJ2-5; TRBD2 might be the D (6 bases). The CDR3 extends over 15 amino acids. Per germline, CDR1 SGHTA and CDR2 FQGNSA. The V end was cut by 5 bases, the J end by 3 bases, with 16 bases between. In nucleotides, the CDR3 is TGTGCCAGCAGCACCCACTCGGGGGATAAAGAGACCCAGTACTTC. Its protein is CASSTHSGDKETQYF. The complete variable domain, with remaining parts taken from reference TRBV7-2 and TRBJ2-5, reads GAGVSQSPSNKVTEKGKDVELRCDPISGHTALYWYRQSLGQGLEFLIYFQGNSAPDKSGLPSDRFSAERTGGSVSTLTIQRTQQEDSAVYLCASSTHSGDKETQYFGPGTRLLVL.

This clonotype was seen a few times. The chain carries TRBV6-5 and TRBJ1-2, with D possibly TRBD1 on 5 matching bases. The ends were cut back, 0 bases at V and 6 bases at J, with 14 bases in the middle. From germline, CDR1 is MNHEY and CDR2 SVGAGI. CDR3 length equals 15 residues. CDR3 amino acids: CASSYSRTRGHGYTF. For the CDR3, the DNA is TGTGCCAGCAGTTACTCGAGGACGAGGGGCCATGGCTACACCTTC.

This chain links TRBV24-1 with TRBJ2-3, with D perhaps TRBD1 (5 bases). Per the germline V gene, CDR1 is KGHDR and CDR2 is SFDVKD. This CDR3 region has 14 residues. Trimming took 5 bases from V and 9 from J, leaving 17 bases between them. The CDR3 region has the DNA TGTGCCACCAGTGGTTCAGGGCCGCGGTACACGCAGTATTTT. Its protein product is CATSGSGPRYTQYF.

The table lists this clonotype with many counts. The chain combines TRBV15 with TRBJ2-5; 8 bases are shared with TRBD2. The CDR3 covers 17 residues. Germline CDR1 reads LNHNV; CDR2 reads YYDKDF (reference sequence). V lost 3 bases, J lost 1 base, and 10 bases stayed unmatched. CDR3 region: CATSRLRAGGRQETQYF. The CDR3 nucleotides read TGTGCCACCAGCAGGCTCCGGGCGGGGGGCCGCCAAGAGACCCAGTACTTC. Together with reference TRBV15 and TRBJ2-5, the CDR3 gives the full variable domain: DAMVIQNPRYQVTQFGKPVTLSCSQTLNHNVMYWYQQKSSQAPKLLFHYYDKDFNNEADTPDNFQSRRPNTSFCFLDIRSPGLGDTAMYLCATSRLRAGGRQETQYFGPGTRLLVL.

This clonotype has only a few counts. This rearrangement joins TRBV5-4 to TRBJ1-4, with TRBD1 matching over 7 bases. The CDR3 consists of 14 residues. CDR1 SGHNT and CDR2 YYREEE come from the germline V gene (reference sequence). V shed 2 bases, J shed 4 bases, and the junction held 2 bases outside the gene matches. The CDR3 here is CASSFDRDNEKLFF. CDR3 DNA: TGTGCCAGCAGCTTCGACAGGGATAATGAAAAACTGTTTTTT.

This clonotype was seen more than once but under ten times. One end of the junction does not line up with germline, which may come from a read error. The V call is TRBV29-1, the J call TRBJ1-1; D not certain. Germline loops: CDR1 SQVTM, CDR2 ANQGSEA. The CDR3 totals 9 residues. For the CDR3, the DNA is TGCAGCGTTGAAGATTACAGAGAATTT. Translation gives CSVEDYREF.

This clonotype has a handful of counts. The chain is built from TRBV5-1 and TRBJ1-1, with D perhaps TRBD1 (5 bases). The CDR3 has 13 amino acids. In germline, CDR1 is SGHRS, CDR2 YFSETQ. V was clipped by 6 bases and J by 2 bases, with 11 bases between them. This chain's CDR3 is CASTHDSNTEAFF. The CDR3 DNA reads as TGCGCCAGCACTCATGACAGTAACACTGAAGCTTTCTTT.

This clonotype was detected only a few times. The rearrangement uses TRBV4-1 and TRBJ1-2, with 10 nucleotides matching TRBD1. Trimming at V came to 0 bases and at J to 3 bases, leaving 7 bases not matched to a gene. This CDR3 is built from 17 residues. Germline assignment: CDR1 MGHRA and CDR2 YSYEKL. CDR3 nucleotides: TGCGCCAGCAGCCAAGATAACGGACAGGGGGTTTACTATGGCTACACCTTC. It yields the protein CASSQDNGQGVYYGYTF.